The clone carrying this TCR beta chain has just a few counts. This specimen comes from a study of blood T cells in healthy people across ages. It was with a sample-barcoded 5' primer and a J-beta primer mix that a second PCR of about 7 to 12 cycles was run. A single record per CDR3 protein comes from TCRdb applying MiXCR to the 5' RACE reads. The table shows hundreds of thousands of distinct CDR3 sequences, with 45% to 50% occurring only once. The CDR3 is made up of 14 amino acids. Germline values: CDR1 SGHRS, CDR2 YFSETQ. The specimen was blood. The J gene is TRBJ2-5, the V gene TRBV5-1, with no clear D. The J call may be in error: the DNA end matches TRBJ2-7 better. The TCR comes from a woman aged 55-70 years in good health. In nucleotides, the CDR3 is TGCGCCAGCAGCTTGCCCGAGAGAGGCAGCGAGCAGTACTTC. Translating it yields CASSLPERGSEQYF.